Below, 5 T cell receptor beta chains from the same sample are listed, as sequenced in a study of regulatory T cells in long-lasting Graves disease. CDR3-region Arm-PCR and iRepertoire HTBI primers produced the TCR beta libraries. Via MiXCR, TCRdb re-called the multiplex PCR reads, giving one row per CDR3 protein. The sample includes roughly 260,000 distinct CDR3 sequences, roughly 18% of them seen just once. The sample's time point: newly diagnosed GD, antithyroid drugs for less than 3 months. Generation of the TCR library employed RNA extracted from PBMCs. These data were also reused for a study on T cells in Graves' hyperthyroidism and ophthalmopathy.

The material sequenced was peripheral blood mononuclear cells (PBMCs), taken at new diagnosis, from a patient treated with antithyroid drugs. The receptor set was obtained from a young woman with Graves disease.

Many counts were recorded for this clonotype. This sequence joins TRBV5-1 and TRBJ2-3; D remains unclear. The CDR3 contains 16 residues. Germline CDR1 reads SGHRS; CDR2 reads YFSETQ. The germline V and J ends were trimmed by 5 bases and 3 bases, with 19 bases remaining between them. CDR3 in amino acids: CASSSSLPTDTDTQYF. The CDR3 DNA follows: TGCGCCAGCAGTTCCTCCCTACCGACGGATACAGATACGCAGTATTTT.

This clonotype was seen more than once but under ten times. The rearrangement links TRBV4-1 to TRBJ1-6; D might be TRBD1 (6 bases). Trimming cost V 4 bases and J 9 bases, with 19 bases left between them. The CDR3 totals 16 residues. Germline V gene data show CDR1 as MGHRA and CDR2 as YSYEKL. CDR3 region: CASSLEPEQGGSPLHF. For the CDR3, the DNA is TGCGCCAGCAGCCTAGAGCCGGAACAGGGAGGTTCACCCCTCCACTTT.

This clonotype occurred many times. An end of the junction differs from the germline gene, which may be a read error. The chain joins TRBV5-1 to TRBJ1-5, with D perhaps matching TRBD1 (6 bases). There are 15 residues in the CDR3. Germline CDR1 SGHRS, CDR2 YFSETQ. CDR3 nucleotides: TGCGCCAGCAGCCCGACGTGGGGGCGCAATCGGCCCCAGCATTTT. Translating it yields CASSPTWGRNRPQHF.

This clonotype was observed many times. The chain carries TRBV24-1 and TRBJ1-5; D not certain. In germline, CDR1 is KGHDR, CDR2 SFDVKD. The CDR3 runs to 13 residues. Trimming stripped 2 bases from V and 4 bases from J, with 5 bases between. CDR3 in DNA: TGTGCCACCAGTGATTACATTAATCAGCCCCAGCATTTT. It encodes CATSDYINQPQHF.

In this sample, this clonotype turned up many times. J is TRBJ2-7 and V is TRBV28; TRBD1 aligns across 10 bases. Germline values: CDR1 MDHEN, CDR2 SYDVKM. The J segment lost 4 bases and the V segment lost 5 bases, leaving 5 bases of the junction unmatched. CDR3 length: 14 residues. This CDR3 reads CASSTGQGVYEQYF. The CDR3 coding sequence is TGTGCCAGCAGTACAGGACAGGGGGTATACGAGCAGTACTTC.